The 3 T cell receptor beta chains below were found in one sample sequenced in a study of T-cell reconstitution after alpha-beta-depleted transplantation in children. The TCRbeta library was prepared with unique molecular identifiers. Using its own MiXCR run on the PCR reads, TCRdb lists one record per CDR3 protein. The sample lists more than 150,000 distinct CDR3 sequences, roughly 7.5% occurring once. The material was PBMCs from the stem cell graft donor, obtained from the stem cell graft. These receptors were obtained from a human donor who donated a stem cell graft to a child with Wiskott-Aldrich syndrome.

This clonotype was observed many times. The chain has TRBV7-2 and TRBJ2-1; the D gene is possibly TRBD2 (6 bases). This CDR3 has 16 residues. V was trimmed by 1 base and J by 2 bases, leaving 12 bases between them. Germline CDR1 and CDR2: SGHTA and FQGNSA. The DNA of the CDR3 is TGTGCCAGCAGCTTAGAGTTCCGGGAGACCTACAATGAGCAGTTCTTC. Amino acid sequence: CASSLEFRETYNEQFF.

This clonotype has a handful of counts. For the CDR3, the DNA is TGTGCCTGCCCCAGGGATGGGTACTCTGGGGCCAACGTCCTGACTTTC. Translating it yields CACPRDGYSGANVLTF. The J gene is TRBJ2-6, the V gene TRBV7-9, with D possibly TRBD1 on 5 matching bases. CDR3 length: 16 amino acids. Germline V lookup: CDR1 SEHNR, CDR2 FQNEAQ (reference sequence). Trimming left V 11 bases short and J 0 bases short, with 17 bases between.

This rearrangement joins TRBV5-1 to TRBJ2-5; the D gene is possibly TRBD2 (6 bases). Germline assignment: CDR1 SGHRS and CDR2 YFSETQ. The CDR3 has 14 amino acids. With 5 bases removed from V and 4 bases from J, the gap between germline ends came to 15 bases. The CDR3 here is CASRGRLTGETQYF. For the CDR3, the DNA is TGCGCCAGCAGAGGGAGGCTGACGGGAGAGACCCAGTACTTC.